This entry lists 25 T cell receptor beta chains sequenced from one sample in a study of T cell changes during pregnancy in multiple sclerosis. This table comes from immunoSEQ multiplex PCR, and its TCRdb copy is limited to in-frame clones, with some not included. The sample gives about 61,000 clones, about 87% of which show up once; roughly 0.89% is in the top ten. Here the sequenced sample was peripheral blood, taken in the first trimester of pregnancy. All receptors derive from a female donor in good health, enrolled as a control in a pregnancy study.

The CDR3, as DNA: TGTGCCAGCAGCTTGGGCCAGGGGTACTCCTATAATTCACCCCTCCACTTT. Translated, it gives CASSLGQGYSYNSPLHF. J is TRBJ1-6 and V is TRBV5-6, with D possibly being TRBD1 (6 bases). The CDR3 length is 17 residues. CDR1 and CDR2 from the germline V gene are SGHDT and YYEEEE. Trimming pared 0 bases from V and 0 bases from J, leaving 10 bases between.

CDR3 coding DNA: TGTGCCAGTAGTACTTTCGGACAGGGTTCTAGCACAGATACGCAGTATTTT. Protein product: CASSTFGQGSSTDTQYF. V usage is TRBV19 and J usage is TRBJ2-3; 8 bases fit TRBD1. Germline V gene data show CDR1 as LNHDA and CDR2 as SQIVND (reference sequence). The V gene end was trimmed by 4 bases and the J gene end by 0 bases; junction bases not matched to a gene: 9. The CDR3 runs to 17 residues.

The genes are TRBV13 and TRBJ2-2; maybe TRBD1 (6 bases). The CDR3 has 16 residues. V shed 5 bases and J shed 4 bases, with 17 bases lying between them. Looked up from germline, CDR1 is PRHDT and CDR2 is FYEKMQ (reference sequence). CDR3 sequence: CASSHRIIGGTGELFF. CDR3 DNA sequence: TGTGCCAGCAGCCATCGGATTATAGGGGGCACCGGGGAGCTGTTTTTT.

This clone was seen repeatedly, ten times or more. The CDR3 DNA sequence: TGTGCCAGCAGTGAATCATCGAGTCCCGCTGAAGCTTTCTTT. Translating it yields CASSESSSPAEAFF. The chain is built from TRBV6-1 and TRBJ1-1; D remains unclear. Germline V gives CDR1 MNHNS, CDR2 SASEGT. The CDR3 length is 14 residues. The V end was cut by 2 bases, the J end by 6 bases, with 13 bases between.

This chain joins TRBV5-1 and TRBJ1-5; 8 bases agree with TRBD1. Germline loops: CDR1 SGHRS, CDR2 YFSETQ. Trimming removed 2 bases from V and 7 bases from J; junction bases left unmatched: 5. CDR3 length: 14 amino acids. The CDR3: CASSFAGGRQPQHF. The CDR3 coding sequence is TGCGCCAGCAGCTTCGCAGGGGGCCGGCAGCCCCAGCATTTT.

The chain combines TRBV6-1 with TRBJ1-2, with D tentatively TRBD1 (5 bases). Germline lookup yields CDR1 MNHNS and CDR2 SASEGT. The CDR3 has 15 amino acids. The germline V and J ends were trimmed by 1 base and 8 bases, with 17 bases remaining between them. The CDR3 coding sequence is TGTGCCAGCAGTGAAGGCCCCCCAGGGATGTGGGGCTACACCTTC. Protein product: CASSEGPPGMWGYTF.

V and J are TRBV7-2 and TRBJ1-1; TRBD1 matches 12 bases. Per germline, CDR1 SGHTA and CDR2 FQGNSA. The CDR3 runs 15 residues. V was clipped by 5 bases and J by 6 bases; unmatched bases: 7. The chain's CDR3 is CASSPGTGGSAEAFF. The CDR3 nucleotides read TGTGCCAGCAGCCCCGGGACAGGGGGCTCGGCTGAAGCTTTCTTT.

V gene TRBV5-6 combines with J gene TRBJ2-5, with a possible D match to TRBD2 (5 bases). Germline lookup yields CDR1 SGHDT and CDR2 YYEEEE. This CDR3 has 14 amino acids. The germline V and J ends were trimmed by 4 bases and 1 base, with 11 bases remaining between them. The CDR3 reads CASSPGMAQETQYF. The DNA for the CDR3 is TGTGCCAGCAGCCCCGGGATGGCCCAAGAGACCCAGTACTTC.

This chain uses TRBV5-1 with TRBJ2-3, with a tentative D call TRBD2 (7 bases). The CDR3 extends over 13 amino acids. Trimming left V 6 bases short and J 6 bases short, with 14 bases between. Per germline, CDR1 SGHRS and CDR2 YFSETQ. In nucleotides, the CDR3 is TGCGCCAGCACAGAGGGGGGGCTGGATACGCAGTATTTT. Encoded protein: CASTEGGLDTQYF.

The gene calls are TRBV27 and TRBJ1-1, with D possibly matching TRBD1 (5 bases). The V and J ends lost 5 bases and 3 bases respectively, with 13 bases between them. The CDR3 is 14 residues long. CDR1 MNHEY and CDR2 SMNVEV come from the germline V gene (reference sequence). The chain's CDR3 is CASSLQGGYTEAFF. The CDR3 DNA reads as TGTGCCAGCAGTCTCCAGGGAGGCTACACTGAAGCTTTCTTT.

The sample holds a few counts of this clone. V gene TRBV10-1 combines with J gene TRBJ2-2; D call uncertain. CDR1 and CDR2 (germline): WNHNN, SYGVQD (reference sequence). The CDR3 has 13 amino acids. Trimming pared 7 bases from V and 4 bases from J, leaving 10 bases between. The CDR3 loop reads CASNGQVTGELFF. CDR3 nucleotides: TGCGCCAGCAATGGCCAAGTCACCGGGGAGCTGTTTTTT.

The chain employs TRBV4-3 and TRBJ2-2, with TRBD2 identical over 9 bases. There are 16 residues in the CDR3. J was trimmed by 2 bases and V by 1 base; bases with no gene match: 2. Germline V gene lookup returns CDR1 LGHNA and CDR2 YSLEER. CDR3 loop: CASSQGGGVNTGELFF. The CDR3 DNA is TGCGCCAGCAGCCAAGGCGGGGGGGTCAACACCGGGGAGCTGTTTTTT.

This clone was recorded once. The chain employs TRBV7-3 and TRBJ2-5; D might be TRBD2 (5 bases). The CDR3 extends over 16 amino acids. The germline CDR1 and CDR2 sequences are SGHTA and FQGTGA. The V end lost 0 bases, the J end lost 5 bases, and 16 bases lay between the germline ends. The CDR3 DNA reads as TGTGCCAGCAGCTTAACGGGCGGGCGGGCGAGGGAGACCCAGTACTTC. Protein product: CASSLTGGRARETQYF.

The V and J genes are TRBV7-3 and TRBJ1-1; 8 bases are a match to TRBD1. The V gene end was trimmed by 5 bases and the J gene end by 1 base; junction bases not matched to a gene: 6. Germline V gene data show CDR1 as SGHTA and CDR2 as FQGTGA. There are 15 residues in the CDR3. In DNA form, the CDR3 reads TGTGCCAGCAGCGCCTCAGGGGGCAGGAACACTGAAGCTTTCTTT. Protein sequence: CASSASGGRNTEAFF. The variable domain in full, with the rest retrieved from reference TRBV7-3 and TRBJ1-1, is GAGVSQTPSNKVTEKGKYVELRCDPISGHTALYWYRQSLGQGPEFLIYFQGTGAADDSGLPNDRFFAVRPEGSVSTLKIQRTERGDSAVYLCASSASGGRNTEAFFGQGTRLTVV.

The V gene is TRBV30, the J gene TRBJ2-7; D is possibly TRBD1 (5 bases). The ends were cut back, 4 bases at V and 0 bases at J, with 10 bases in the middle. The CDR3 runs 13 residues. Germline V CDR1 and CDR2: GTSNPN, SVGIG (reference sequence). The CDR3 is CAWTPQASYEQYF. The DNA of the CDR3 is TGTGCCTGGACTCCACAGGCCTCCTACGAGCAGTACTTC.

The genes are TRBV30 and TRBJ1-6, with 10 bases matching TRBD1. This CDR3 has 16 residues. Germline V lookup: CDR1 GTSNPN, CDR2 SVGIG (reference sequence). V dropped 2 bases and J dropped 7; count of bases not matched to a gene: 8. This CDR3 reads CAWSSPGQGKNSPLHF. The CDR3, as DNA: TGTGCCTGGAGTTCCCCGGGACAGGGGAAGAATTCACCCCTCCACTTT.

This rearrangement joins TRBV4-3 to TRBJ2-7, with TRBD2 as a possible D gene (5 bases). Germline V gives CDR1 LGHNA, CDR2 YSLEER. V lost 8 bases to trimming and J lost 3 bases, with 17 bases between them. The CDR3 totals 14 residues. CDR3 coding DNA: TGCGCCAGCCTGACGGGGAGTCTATGCTACGAGCAGTACTTC. It translates to CASLTGSLCYEQYF.

This clone has only a few counts. The chain combines TRBV29-1 with TRBJ1-1; TRBD1 aligns across 8 bases. Germline V gene lookup returns CDR1 SQVTM and CDR2 ANQGSEA. The CDR3 spans 14 residues. Unmatched junction bases numbered 7, after V lost 6 bases and J lost 1 base. The DNA for the CDR3 is TGCAGCGTGGCAAAGGGACAGGCGAACACTGAAGCTTTCTTT. Translation: CSVAKGQANTEAFF.

In its sample, this clone was seen once. The chain recombines TRBV11-2 with TRBJ2-7, with D maybe TRBD2 (5 bases). The CDR3 is made up of 13 amino acids. Germline loops: CDR1 SGHAT, CDR2 FQNNGV. V was shortened by 1 base and J by 3 bases, with 7 bases between the two germline ends. This CDR3 reads CASSLGTLYEQYF. The CDR3 nucleotides are TGTGCCAGCAGCTTAGGGACTCTCTACGAGCAGTACTTC.

The rearrangement links TRBV2 to TRBJ2-7, with 8 bases aligning to TRBD1. The CDR3 runs 16 residues. Looked up from germline, CDR1 is SNHLY and CDR2 is FYNNEI. After removal of 3 bases from V and 1 base from J, the junction contained 8 bases not matched to a gene. CDR3 bases: TGTGCCAGCAGTGATCTTACAGGGGGGATGTCCTACGAGCAGTACTTC. Protein product: CASSDLTGGMSYEQYF.

The count of this clone is one. J is TRBJ1-2 and V is TRBV14; D perhaps matches TRBD1 (6 bases). The CDR3 is 15 amino acids. Looked up from germline, CDR1 is SGHDN and CDR2 is FVKESK. Trimming stripped 1 base from V and 4 bases from J, with 13 bases between. For the CDR3, the DNA is TGTGCCAGCAGCCAAGGCCAGGGGTCATTCTATGGCTACACCTTC. Protein product: CASSQGQGSFYGYTF.

This clone has only one observation. The CDR3 DNA sequence: TGTGCCAGCAGCTTGGCGCGGAACACTGAAGCTTTCTTT. Residues: CASSLARNTEAFF. V usage is TRBV5-6 and J usage is TRBJ1-1; D unclear. CDR3 length: 13 residues. V was trimmed by 0 bases and J by 1 base, leaving 4 bases between them. The V gene's germline CDR1 is SGHDT and CDR2 YYEEEE.

This chain's CDR3 is CASSGEGSSYEQYF. The CDR3 region has the DNA TGTGCCAGCAGCGGGGAGGGAAGCTCCTACGAGCAGTACTTC. The rearrangement uses TRBV16 and TRBJ2-7; 7 bases are shared with TRBD2. Unmatched junction bases numbered 4, after V lost 5 bases and J lost 0 bases. The V gene's germline CDR1 is KGHSY and CDR2 FQNENV. The CDR3 contains 14 residues.

The chain combines TRBV30 with TRBJ2-1; weak D call: TRBD1 (6 bases). Germline CDR1 is GTSNPN and CDR2 is SVGIG (reference sequence). Trimming pared 5 bases from V and 9 bases from J, leaving 11 bases between. The CDR3 is 11 amino acids. The CDR3 DNA is TGTGCCTGGGGCAGGGGCCGTGAGCAGTTCTTC. Its translation is CAWGRGREQFF.

V gene TRBV19 combines with J gene TRBJ1-2; 11 bases are shared with TRBD1. J gave up 5 bases and V 7 bases, and 21 bases lay outside the gene matches. The CDR3 is made up of 19 amino acids. Per the germline V gene, CDR1 is LNHDA and CDR2 is SQIVND (reference sequence). The CDR3 coding sequence is TGTGCCAGTACGGACAGGGGGCTTGAGACCACCTCCCTCCCATATGGCTACACCTTC. Translated: CASTDRGLETTSLPYGYTF.